This T cell receptor (beta chain) is drawn from a study of long-term antiretroviral therapy in people with HIV. Points on this clone: The target antigen is unknown.

From germline, CDR1 is PRHDT and CDR2 FYEKMQ (reference sequence). There are 15 residues in the CDR3. V was cut by 4 bases and J by 6 bases, with 16 bases left in between. The assay, immunoSEQ v3.0, was run at survey level. The method was immunoSEQ multiplex PCR; TCRdb's version includes in-frame clones alone and lacks a portion of them. The sample yields about 10,000 clones, approximately 80% seen once. Study-wide results and caveats: Clones that expanded before ART (that is, prior to treatment) dominated the repertoire at all time points. From the mid-2000s to the late 2010s, blood was obtained, possibly while participants received older ART regimens.

The clonotype originates from a man aged 35-49 years with HIV. The chain is built from TRBV13 and TRBJ2-1; D unresolved. This specimen consisted of unsorted PBMCs, obtained 0.7 years after starting antiretroviral therapy. The CDR3 spells CASSSSYQGVNEQFF. The CDR3, as DNA: TGTGCCAGCAGCTCGTCGTATCAAGGAGTCAATGAGCAGTTCTTC.